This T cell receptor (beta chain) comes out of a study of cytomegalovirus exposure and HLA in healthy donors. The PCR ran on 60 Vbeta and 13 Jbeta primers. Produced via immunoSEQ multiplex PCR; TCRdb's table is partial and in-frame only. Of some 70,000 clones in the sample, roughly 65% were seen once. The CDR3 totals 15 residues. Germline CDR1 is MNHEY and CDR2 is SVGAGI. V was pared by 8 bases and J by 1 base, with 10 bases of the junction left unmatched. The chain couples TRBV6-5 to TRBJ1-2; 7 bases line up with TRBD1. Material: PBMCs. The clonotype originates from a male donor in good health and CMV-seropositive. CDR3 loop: CASGQEGAGNYGYTF. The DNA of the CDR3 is TGTGCCAGCGGTCAGGAGGGGGCGGGTAACTATGGCTACACCTTC.